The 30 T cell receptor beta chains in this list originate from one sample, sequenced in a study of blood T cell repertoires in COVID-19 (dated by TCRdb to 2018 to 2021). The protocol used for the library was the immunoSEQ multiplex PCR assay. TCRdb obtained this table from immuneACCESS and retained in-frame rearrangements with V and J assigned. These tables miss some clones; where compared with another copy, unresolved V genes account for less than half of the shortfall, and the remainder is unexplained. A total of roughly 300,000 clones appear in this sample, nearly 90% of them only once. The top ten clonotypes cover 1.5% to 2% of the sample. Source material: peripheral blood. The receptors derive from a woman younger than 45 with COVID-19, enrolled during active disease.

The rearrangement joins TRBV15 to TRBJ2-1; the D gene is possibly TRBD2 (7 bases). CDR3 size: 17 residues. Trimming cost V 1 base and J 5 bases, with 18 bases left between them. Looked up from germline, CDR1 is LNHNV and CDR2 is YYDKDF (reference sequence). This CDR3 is CATSRGGGRDKDNEQFF. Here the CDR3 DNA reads TGTGCCACCAGCAGAGGGGGGGGCAGGGATAAGGACAATGAGCAGTTCTTC. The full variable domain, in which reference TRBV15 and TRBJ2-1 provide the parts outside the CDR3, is DAMVIQNPRYQVTQFGKPVTLSCSQTLNHNVMYWYQQKSSQAPKLLFHYYDKDFNNEADTPDNFQSRRPNTSFCFLDIRSPGLGDTAMYLCATSRGGGRDKDNEQFFGPGTRLTVL.

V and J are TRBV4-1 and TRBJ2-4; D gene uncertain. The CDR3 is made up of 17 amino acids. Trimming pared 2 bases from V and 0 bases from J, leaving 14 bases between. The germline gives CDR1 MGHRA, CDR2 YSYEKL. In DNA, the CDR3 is TGCGCCAGCAGCCAACCTAAACAGTCTCTAGCCAAAAACATTCAGTACTTC. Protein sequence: CASSQPKQSLAKNIQYF.

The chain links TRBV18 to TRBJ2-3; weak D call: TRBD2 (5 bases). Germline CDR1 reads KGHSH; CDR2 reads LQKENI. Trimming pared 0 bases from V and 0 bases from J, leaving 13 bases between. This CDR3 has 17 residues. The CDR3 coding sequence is TGTGCCAGCTCACCACCGAATCCCCGGAGGAGCACAGATACGCAGTATTTT. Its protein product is CASSPPNPRRSTDTQYF.

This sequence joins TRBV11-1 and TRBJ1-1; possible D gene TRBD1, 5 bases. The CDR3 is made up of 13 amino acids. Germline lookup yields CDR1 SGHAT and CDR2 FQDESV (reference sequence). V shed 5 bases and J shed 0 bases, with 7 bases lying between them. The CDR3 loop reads CASSPTVNTEAFF. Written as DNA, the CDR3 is TGTGCCAGCAGCCCGACAGTGAACACTGAAGCTTTCTTT.

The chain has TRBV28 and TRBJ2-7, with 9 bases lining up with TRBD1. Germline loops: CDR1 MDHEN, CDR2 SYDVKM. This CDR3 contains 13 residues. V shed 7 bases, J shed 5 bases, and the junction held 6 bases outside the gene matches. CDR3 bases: TGTGCCAGCACCCCGGGACAGGGCCACGAGCAGTACGTC. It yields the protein CASTPGQGHEQYV.

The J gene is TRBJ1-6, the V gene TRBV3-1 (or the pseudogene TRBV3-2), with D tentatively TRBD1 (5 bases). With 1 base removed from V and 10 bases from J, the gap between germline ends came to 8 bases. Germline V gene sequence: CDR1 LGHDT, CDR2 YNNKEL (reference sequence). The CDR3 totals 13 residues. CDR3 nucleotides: TGTGCCAGCAGCCAAGGGGAGGGGTCACCCCTCCACTTT. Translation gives CASSQGEGSPLHF.

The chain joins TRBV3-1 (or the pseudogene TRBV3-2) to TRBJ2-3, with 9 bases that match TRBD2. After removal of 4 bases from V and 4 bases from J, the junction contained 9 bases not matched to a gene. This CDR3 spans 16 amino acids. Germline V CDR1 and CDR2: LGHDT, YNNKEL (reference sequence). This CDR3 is CASSRSGRGGPDTQYF. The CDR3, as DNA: TGTGCCAGCAGCCGGTCTGGGCGGGGGGGCCCAGATACGCAGTATTTT.

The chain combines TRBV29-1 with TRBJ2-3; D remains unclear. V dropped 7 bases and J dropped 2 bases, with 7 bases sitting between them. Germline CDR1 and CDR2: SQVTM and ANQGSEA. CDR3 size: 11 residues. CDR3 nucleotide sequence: TGCAGCGCCTTAGCCACAGATACGCAGTATTTT. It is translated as CSALATDTQYF.

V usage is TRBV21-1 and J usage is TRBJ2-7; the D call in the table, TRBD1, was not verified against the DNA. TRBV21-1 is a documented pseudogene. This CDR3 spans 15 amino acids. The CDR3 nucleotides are TGTGCCAGCAGACCCGACAGACACGAGCCCTACGAGCAGTACTTC. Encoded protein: CASRPDRHEPYEQYF.

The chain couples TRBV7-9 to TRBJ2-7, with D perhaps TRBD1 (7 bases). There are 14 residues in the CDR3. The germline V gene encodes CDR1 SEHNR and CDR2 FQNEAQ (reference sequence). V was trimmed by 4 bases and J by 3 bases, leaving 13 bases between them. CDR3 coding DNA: TGTGCCAGCAGCTCAGGGGGGCAGGGCTACGAGCAGTACTTC. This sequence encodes CASSSGGQGYEQYF.

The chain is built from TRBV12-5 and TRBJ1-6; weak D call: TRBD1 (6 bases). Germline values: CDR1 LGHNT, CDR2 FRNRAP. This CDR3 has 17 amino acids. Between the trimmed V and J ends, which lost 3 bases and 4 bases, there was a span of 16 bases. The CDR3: CASGFQVYGTYNSPLHF. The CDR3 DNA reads TGTGCTAGTGGTTTTCAAGTATACGGGACATATAATTCACCCCTCCACTTT.

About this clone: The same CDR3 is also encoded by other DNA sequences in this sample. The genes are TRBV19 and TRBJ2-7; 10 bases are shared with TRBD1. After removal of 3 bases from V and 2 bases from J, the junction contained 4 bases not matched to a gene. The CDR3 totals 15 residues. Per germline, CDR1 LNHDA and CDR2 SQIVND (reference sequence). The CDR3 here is CASSIGTGEPYEQYF. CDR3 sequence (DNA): TGTGCCAGTAGTATTGGGACAGGGGAGCCCTACGAGCAGTACTTC.

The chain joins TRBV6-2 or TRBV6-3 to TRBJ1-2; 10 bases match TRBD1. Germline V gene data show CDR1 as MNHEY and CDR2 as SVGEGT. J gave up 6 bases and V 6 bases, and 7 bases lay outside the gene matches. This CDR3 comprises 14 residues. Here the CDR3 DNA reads TGTGCCAGCAGCCCGACAGGGGGCCGGGATGGCTACACCTTC. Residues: CASSPTGGRDGYTF.

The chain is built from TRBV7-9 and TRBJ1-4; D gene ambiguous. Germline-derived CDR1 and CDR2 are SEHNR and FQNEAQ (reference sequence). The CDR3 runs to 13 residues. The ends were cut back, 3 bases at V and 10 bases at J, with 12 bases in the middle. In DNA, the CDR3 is TGTGCCAGCAGCTTGGGCCAGACCCCAAAACTGTTTTTT. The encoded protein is CASSLGQTPKLFF.

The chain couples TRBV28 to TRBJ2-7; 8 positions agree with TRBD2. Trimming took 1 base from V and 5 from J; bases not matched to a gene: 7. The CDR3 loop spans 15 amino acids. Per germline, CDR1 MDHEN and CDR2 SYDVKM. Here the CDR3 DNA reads TGTGCCAGCAGTTTATCATTCCGGGGGGGCGACGAGCAGTACGTC. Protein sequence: CASSLSFRGGDEQYV.

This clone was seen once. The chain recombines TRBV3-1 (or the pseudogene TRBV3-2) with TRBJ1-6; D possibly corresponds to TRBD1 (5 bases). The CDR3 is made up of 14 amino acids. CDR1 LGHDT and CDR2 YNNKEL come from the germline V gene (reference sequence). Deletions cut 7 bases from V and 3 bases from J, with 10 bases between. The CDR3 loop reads CASTRGGYNSPLHF. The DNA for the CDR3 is TGTGCCAGCACAAGGGGAGGCTATAATTCACCCCTCCACTTT.

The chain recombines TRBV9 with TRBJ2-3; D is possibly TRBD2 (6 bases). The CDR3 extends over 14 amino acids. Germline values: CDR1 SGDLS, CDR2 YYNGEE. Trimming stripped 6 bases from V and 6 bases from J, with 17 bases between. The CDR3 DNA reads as TGTGCCAGCATGGCTGGCGGGGCGAGGGATACGCAGTATTTT. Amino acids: CASMAGGARDTQYF. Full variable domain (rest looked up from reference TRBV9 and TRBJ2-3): DSGVTQTPKHLITATGQRVTLRCSPRSGDLSVYWYQQSLDQGLQFLIQYYNGEERAKGNILERFSAQQFPDLHSELNLSSLELGDSALYFCASMAGGARDTQYFGPGTRLTVL.

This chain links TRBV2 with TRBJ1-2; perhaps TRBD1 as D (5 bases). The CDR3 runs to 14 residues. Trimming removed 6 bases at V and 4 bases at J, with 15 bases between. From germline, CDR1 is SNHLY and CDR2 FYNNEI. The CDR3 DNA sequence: TGTGCCAGCAGAAAAGGGGCTCCGACCTATGGCTACACCTTC. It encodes CASRKGAPTYGYTF.

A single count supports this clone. The CDR3 region is CASFPSWTGGGKLFF. CDR3 nucleotide sequence: TGTGCCAGCTTCCCCTCCTGGACAGGAGGGGGAAAACTGTTTTTT. The chain recombines TRBV2 with TRBJ1-4, with TRBD1 matching over 7 bases. The germline V gene has CDR1 SNHLY and CDR2 FYNNEI. Unmatched junction bases numbered 16, after V lost 8 bases and J lost 10 bases. This CDR3 spans 15 amino acids. Together with reference TRBV2 and TRBJ1-4, the CDR3 gives the full variable domain: EPEVTQTPSHQVTQMGQEVILRCVPISNHLYFYWYRQILGQKVEFLVSFYNNEISEKSEIFDDQFSVERPDGSNFTLKIRSTKLEDSAMYFCASFPSWTGGGKLFFGSGTQLSVL.

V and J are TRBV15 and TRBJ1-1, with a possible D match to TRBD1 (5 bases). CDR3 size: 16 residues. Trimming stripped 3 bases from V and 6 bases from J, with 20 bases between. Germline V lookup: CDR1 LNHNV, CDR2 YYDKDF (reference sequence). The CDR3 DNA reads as TGTGCCACCAGCAGTGAGCTCAGGGTGGGGAAGGCTGAAGCTTTCTTT. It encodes CATSSELRVGKAEAFF.

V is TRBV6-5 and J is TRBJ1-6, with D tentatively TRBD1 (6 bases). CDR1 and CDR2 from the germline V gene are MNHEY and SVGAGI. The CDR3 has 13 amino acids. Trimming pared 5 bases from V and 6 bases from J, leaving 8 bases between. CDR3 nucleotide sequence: TGTGCCAGCAGTCGACAGGCTAATTCACCCCTCCACTTT. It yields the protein CASSRQANSPLHF.

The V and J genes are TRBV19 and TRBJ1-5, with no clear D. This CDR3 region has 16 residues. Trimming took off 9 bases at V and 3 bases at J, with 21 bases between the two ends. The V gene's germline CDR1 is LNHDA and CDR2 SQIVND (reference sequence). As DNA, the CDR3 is TGTGCCAGGAATCTGGGCACACCTCCGATCAATCAGCCCCAGCATTTT. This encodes CARNLGTPPINQPQHF.

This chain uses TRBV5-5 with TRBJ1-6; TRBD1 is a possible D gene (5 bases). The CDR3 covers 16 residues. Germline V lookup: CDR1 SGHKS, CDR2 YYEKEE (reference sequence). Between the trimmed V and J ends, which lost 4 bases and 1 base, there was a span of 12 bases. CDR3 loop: CASSRLQVSYNSPLHF. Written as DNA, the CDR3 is TGTGCCAGCAGCCGGTTACAGGTGTCCTATAATTCACCCCTCCACTTT.

CDR3 amino acids: CATSDTGLAGVLPGELFF. The CDR3 DNA reads TGTGCCACCAGTGATACAGGACTAGCGGGGGTTCTGCCCGGGGAGCTGTTTTTT. The rearrangement links TRBV24-1 to TRBJ2-2; 13 nucleotides align to TRBD2. Losses at the gene ends were 3 bases for V and 6 bases for J; bases not matched to a gene: 9. CDR1 and CDR2 from the germline V gene are KGHDR and SFDVKD. The CDR3 is 18 residues long.

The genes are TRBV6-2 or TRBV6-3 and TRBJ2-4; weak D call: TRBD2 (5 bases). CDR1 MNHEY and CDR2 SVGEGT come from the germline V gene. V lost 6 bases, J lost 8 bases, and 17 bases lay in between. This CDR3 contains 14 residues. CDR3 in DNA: TGTGCCAGCAGCTGGTTTAGGGCCGGGGACATTCAGTACTTC. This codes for CASSWFRAGDIQYF.

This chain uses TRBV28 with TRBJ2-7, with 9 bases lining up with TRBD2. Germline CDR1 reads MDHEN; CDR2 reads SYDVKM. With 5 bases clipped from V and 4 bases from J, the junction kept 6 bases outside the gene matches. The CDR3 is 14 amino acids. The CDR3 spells CASSPGLADYEQYV. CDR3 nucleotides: TGTGCCAGCAGTCCGGGACTAGCAGATTACGAGCAGTACGTC.

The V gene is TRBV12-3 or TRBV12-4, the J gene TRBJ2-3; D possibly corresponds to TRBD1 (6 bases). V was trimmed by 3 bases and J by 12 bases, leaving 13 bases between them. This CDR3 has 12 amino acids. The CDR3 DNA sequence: TGTGCCAGCAGTTTTACAGGGCCACATCAGTATTTT. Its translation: CASSFTGPHQYF.

The CDR3 bases are TGTGCCAGCAGCATAACAGGGGGCGATGAAAAACTGTTTTTT. Amino acids: CASSITGGDEKLFF. The chain uses TRBV7-6 and TRBJ1-4, with 9 bases aligning to TRBD1. Germline CDR1 and CDR2: SGHVS and FNYEAQ. The CDR3 runs to 14 residues. V lost 5 bases to trimming and J lost 6 bases; unmatched junction nucleotides: 4.

CDR3 residues: CASSLIGGEKLFF. CDR3 DNA sequence: TGTGCCAGCAGCCTAATCGGCGGGGAAAAACTGTTTTTT. The J gene is TRBJ1-4, the V gene TRBV4-2, with D uncertain. Germline V gene lookup returns CDR1 LGHNA and CDR2 YNFKEQ. CDR3 length: 13 residues. The V and J ends lost 4 bases and 8 bases respectively, with 11 bases between them.

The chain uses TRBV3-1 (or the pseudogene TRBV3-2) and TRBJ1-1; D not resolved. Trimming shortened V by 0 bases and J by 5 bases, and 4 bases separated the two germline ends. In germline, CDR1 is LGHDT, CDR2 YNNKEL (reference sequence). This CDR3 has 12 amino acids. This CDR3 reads CASSQEATEAFF. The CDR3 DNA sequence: TGTGCCAGCAGCCAAGAAGCGACTGAAGCTTTCTTT.